The source of this T cell receptor (beta chain) is a study of blood T cells in healthy people across ages. The germline V and J ends were trimmed by 7 bases and 6 bases, with 7 bases remaining between them. Germline CDR1 reads MGHDK; CDR2 reads SYGVNS. The CDR3 runs to 11 residues. In regard to this clonotype: Its matching antigen is unknown.

A J-beta primer mix and a sample-barcoded 5' primer were used in a second PCR of roughly 7 to 12 cycles. TCRdb recomputed calls from the 5' RACE reads with MiXCR, one row per CDR3 protein. The sample holds around 800,000 distinct CDR3 sequences, 53% seen once. Study conclusions and caveats: Roughly linearly, TCR beta diversity per million T cells fell as age increased.

The sequence was collected from a man older than 75 in good health. The chain links TRBV25-1 to TRBJ2-1; no reliable D call. Sample: blood. The CDR3 protein is CASTGFNEQFF. The CDR3, as DNA: TGTGCCAGCACCGGATTCAATGAGCAGTTCTTC.